This TCR beta chain was observed in a study of vaccination effects on CD4 cells after COVID-19 (dated by TCRdb to about 2022). Study-wide context: Participants received two doses of either the BNT162b2 or the mRNA-1273 mRNA SARS-CoV-2 vaccine. The study compared SARS-CoV-2 spike-specific CD4+ TCR repertoires before and after mRNA vaccination in COVID-19 convalescent patients and infection-naive vaccine recipients. The full study included 10 COVID-19 convalescent patients and a handful of SARS-CoV-2-naive healthy vaccine recipients. In the study, cultures from other donors were sequenced using the Oncomine TCR Beta short-read assay on an Illumina iSeq 100. Here is what the overall study found, with its caveats: The study was limited by a small number of convalescent patients and lacked early post-infection timepoints. In healthy vaccine recipients, vaccine-induced clones were almost all SARS-CoV-2 mono-reactive, with only 1 of 255 cross-reactive with common cold coronaviruses. Marked clonal contraction was observed in both infection-induced and vaccine-induced clones at late post-vaccination timepoints, consistent with waning T cell responses.

Note on this clone: Its recognized antigen is unknown. Base qualities are not at hand, and no much larger clone is one base apart.

The CDR3 goes from the cysteine to the phenylalanine over 15 residues. CDR3 DNA is the only sequence kept; it has 45 bases, read in frame from the first base. Via the germline V gene (reference sequence), CDR1 is SGHNT and CDR2 YYREEE. Here V drops 4 bases and J drops 7 bases, and the junction holds 10 bases not matched to any gene. The ViraFEST assay stimulated PBMC with viral peptide pools and then used TCR sequencing to identify antigen-specific CD4+ T cell clonotypes by expansion. After approximately eleven days of culture, CD4+ T cells were isolated with the EasySep CD4+ T cell isolation kit. Negative nucleocapsid antibody results before and after vaccination confirmed that the healthy vaccine recipients had no prior SARS-CoV-2 infection. Approximately 2 million PBMC per well were cultured in IMDM with around 5% human AB serum, 10 IU/ml IL-2 and gentamicin, plus 10 ug/ml peptides. On days 3 and 7, half of the culture medium was replaced with fresh IL-2-containing medium. Unless noted otherwise, every peptide stimulation condition was grown in triplicate wells. Using Ficoll-Paque Plus gradient centrifugation, PBMC were separated from whole blood and then either used fresh or cryopreserved at -140C. The overlapping peptide pools covered the spike proteins of SARS-CoV-2 and of the common cold coronaviruses HCoV-NL63, HCoV-OC43 and HCoV-229E. The QIAamp micro DNA kit was used to extract genomic DNA from the cultured CD4+ T cells.

Libraries were made using the immunoSEQ multiplex PCR assay. DNA from the cultured, isolated CD4+ T cells was subjected to TCR beta CDR3 sequencing. Processing in the source paper ran as follows. The analysis removed non-productive TCR sequences, trimmed reads to the CDR3 region, and retained only CDR3s that were 7 or more amino acids long. The MANAFEST web app was used to identify antigen-specific clonotypes by comparing expansion in peptide wells with expansion in reference cultures. To be called positive, a clone needed expansion at FDR<0.05 compared with the reference and with all other wells, an odds ratio greater than 5, and a frequency greater than 0.1% in two replicate wells. A clonotype was defined as cross-reactive if the clonotype was significantly expanded both in SARS-CoV-2 spike wells and in at least one common cold coronavirus spike condition. Levenshtein distance calculated with the stringdist R package was used to assess CDR3 similarity, and unrooted trees were constructed with ape in R 3.6.1. Sourced from immuneACCESS, this table was stored by TCRdb with only in-frame sequences that have V and J called. A share of the clones is absent; for the studies checked, an unresolved V gene accounts for under half, and the remainder has no known explanation. V and J calls and clone size are as listed in that table; D and trimming were resolved from the DNA. In this sample the table shows about 14,000 clones, 76% of which occur a single time. The leading ten clones occupy about a quarter of the sample.

The clonotype comes from a human donor who received a COVID-19 vaccine. The receptor chain draws on TRBV5-4 and TRBJ2-1; the central 8 bases match TRBD2. The sample in question was CD4+ T cells from PBMCs cultured with HCoV-229E spike peptides, obtained before COVID-19 vaccination. The sample's cell subset or site label, in plain terms: HCoV-229E spike overlapping peptide pool stimulation. DNA sequence: TGTGCCAGCAGCATACAGCGGGAGCCTACAAATGAGCAGTTCTTC. Translated, this gives CASSIQREPTNEQFF.